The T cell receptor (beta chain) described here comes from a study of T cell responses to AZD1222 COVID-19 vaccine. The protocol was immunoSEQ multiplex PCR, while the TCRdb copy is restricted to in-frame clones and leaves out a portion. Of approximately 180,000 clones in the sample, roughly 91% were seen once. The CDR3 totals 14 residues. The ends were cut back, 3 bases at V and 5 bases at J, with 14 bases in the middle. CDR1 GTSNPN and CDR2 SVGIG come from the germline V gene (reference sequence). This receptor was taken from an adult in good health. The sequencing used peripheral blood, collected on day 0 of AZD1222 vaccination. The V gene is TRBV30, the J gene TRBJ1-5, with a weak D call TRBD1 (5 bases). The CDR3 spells CAWRTPGPDQPQHF. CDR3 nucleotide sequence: TGTGCCTGGAGGACCCCGGGGCCAGATCAGCCCCAGCATTTT.